One and the same sample provided the 23 T cell receptor beta chains below, sequenced in a study of T cell responses to AZD1222 COVID-19 vaccine (dated by TCRdb to the early 2020s). The method behind the library was the immunoSEQ multiplex PCR assay. Here the immuneACCESS table is served through TCRdb, limited to in-frame sequences with V and J called. Missing clones are a known gap in these copies; in checked studies unresolved V genes cover under half, and the rest lacks a known reason. Present in this sample are over 100,000 clones, about nine tenths of which were seen just once. Clones ranked in the top ten supply 5% to 6.5% of the sample. The meaning of the sample's time point label: baseline before first vaccination. The material was peripheral blood, obtained on day 0 of AZD1222 vaccination. Receptors were obtained from an adult in good health.

The chain is built from TRBV20-1 and TRBJ1-1; D perhaps matches TRBD1 (6 bases). V gave up 7 bases and J gave up 8 bases, with 11 bases separating them. The CDR3 is 10 amino acids. The germline CDR1 and CDR2 sequences are DFQATT and SNEGSKA (reference sequence). The CDR3 spells CSGVRGEAFF. The CDR3 DNA is TGCAGTGGTGTTAGGGGGGAAGCTTTCTTT.

This chain uses TRBV18 with TRBJ1-1; 9 bases map to TRBD1. The ends lost 4 bases at V and 5 bases at J; junction bases unmatched: 5. CDR1 KGHSH and CDR2 LQKENI come from the germline V gene. CDR3 length: 14 amino acids. CDR3 region: CASSLNRGLTEAFF. Here the CDR3 DNA reads TGTGCCAGCTCACTCAACAGGGGGCTTACTGAAGCTTTCTTT. The entire variable domain, with the rest obtained from reference TRBV18 and TRBJ1-1, is as follows: NAGVMQNPRHLVRRRGQEARLRCSPMKGHSHVYWYRQLPEEGLKFMVYLQKENIIDESGMPKERFSAEFPKEGPSILRIQQVVRGDSAAYFCASSLNRGLTEAFFGQGTRLTVV.

The chain employs TRBV24-1 and TRBJ1-1, with D possibly being TRBD1 (5 bases). V shed 9 bases and J shed 2 bases, with 12 bases lying between them. CDR3 length: 13 amino acids. Germline CDR1 and CDR2: KGHDR and SFDVKD. CDR3 sequence: CATDAGLNTEAFF. The DNA for the CDR3 is TGTGCCACCGACGCAGGGTTAAACACTGAAGCTTTCTTT.

The chain uses TRBV30 and TRBJ2-7, with no clear D. CDR3 length equals 12 residues. Germline V gives CDR1 GTSNPN, CDR2 SVGIG (reference sequence). The ends were cut back, 1 base at V and 2 bases at J, with 6 bases in the middle. The DNA for the CDR3 is TGTGCCTGGAGTGGTAGCCCCTACGAGCAGTACTTC. It specifies CAWSGSPYEQYF.

This rearrangement joins TRBV3-1 (or the pseudogene TRBV3-2) to TRBJ1-6, with 7 positions matching TRBD1. Germline CDR1 and CDR2: LGHDT and YNNKEL (reference sequence). There are 16 residues in the CDR3. With V trimmed by 5 bases and J by 7 bases, 11 bases remained unmatched. The CDR3 loop reads CASSGHRGLGNSPLHF. As DNA, the CDR3 is TGTGCCAGCAGCGGACACAGGGGATTAGGGAATTCACCCCTCCACTTT.

This clone appeared a few times. The gene calls are TRBV27 and TRBJ2-7; no reliable D call. V lost 5 bases to trimming and J lost 6 bases, with 20 bases between them. Looked up from germline, CDR1 is MNHEY and CDR2 is SMNVEV (reference sequence). The CDR3 is 15 residues long. Here the CDR3 reads CASSPLGGRASEQYF. In DNA, the CDR3 is TGTGCCAGCAGTCCCCTCGGCGGTAGAGCTAGCGAGCAGTACTTC.

CDR3 DNA sequence: TGTGCCAGTAGTATAGGGGGCGGCTACGAGCAGTACTTC. Translating it yields CASSIGGGYEQYF. The chain has TRBV19 and TRBJ2-7; D is perhaps TRBD1 (5 bases). The CDR3 runs to 13 residues. CDR1 and CDR2 (germline): LNHDA, SQIVND (reference sequence). V lost 1 base and J lost 3, with 7 bases in between.

This chain links TRBV19 with TRBJ1-3; D is uncertain. Germline V lookup: CDR1 LNHDA, CDR2 SQIVND (reference sequence). The ends were cut back, 8 bases at V and 4 bases at J, with 15 bases in the middle. CDR3 length: 14 residues. CDR3 nucleotide sequence: TGTGCCAGTCACAAAGGCGGAGTAGGAAACACCATATATTTT. Protein product: CASHKGGVGNTIYF.

The chain joins TRBV11-3 to TRBJ2-1; D is uncertain. The V and J ends lost 1 base and 8 bases respectively, with 12 bases between them. CDR3 length: 14 amino acids. Germline CDR1 SGHNT, CDR2 YENEEA. CDR3 nucleotides: TGTGCCAGCAGCTTAGCGGGCTACCGCGATGAGCAGTTCTTC. This translates into CASSLAGYRDEQFF.

The chain joins TRBV2 to TRBJ1-5; weak D call: TRBD1 (5 bases). The CDR3 totals 14 residues. Germline V gives CDR1 SNHLY, CDR2 FYNNEI. The V gene lost 6 bases and the J gene lost 6 bases, with 15 bases spanning the gap. The CDR3: CASSAWEGTQPQHF. The CDR3 region has the DNA TGTGCCAGCAGCGCGTGGGAGGGGACTCAGCCCCAGCATTTT.

The V and J genes are TRBV25-1 and TRBJ1-1, with 9 bases aligning to TRBD1. V was pared by 3 bases and J by 6 bases, with 8 bases of the junction left unmatched. The V gene's germline CDR1 is MGHDK and CDR2 SYGVNS. The CDR3 consists of 15 residues. CDR3 residues: CASSDPGQGGAEAFF. CDR3 coding DNA: TGTGCCAGCAGTGACCCGGGACAGGGTGGGGCTGAAGCTTTCTTT.

The rearrangement uses TRBV6-1 and TRBJ1-2; no reliable D call. Germline V gene data show CDR1 as MNHNS and CDR2 as SASEGT. With 2 bases removed from V and 5 bases from J, the gap between germline ends came to 18 bases. CDR3 length equals 16 residues. In DNA form, the CDR3 reads TGTGCCAGCAGTGAACTTCACGGGGAACGCCTGTATGGCTACACCTTC. Translated: CASSELHGERLYGYTF.

The chain links TRBV7-3 to TRBJ2-5; no definite D call. Germline loops: CDR1 SGHTA, CDR2 FQGTGA. The CDR3 covers 13 residues. V was shortened by 2 bases and J by 2 bases, with 6 bases between the two germline ends. The CDR3 reads CASSLSIQETQYF. CDR3 DNA sequence: TGTGCCAGCAGCTTATCTATACAAGAGACCCAGTACTTC.

The chain is built from TRBV7-6 and TRBJ2-1; maybe TRBD1 (5 bases). The CDR3 is 16 residues long. Germline V gene data show CDR1 as SGHVS and CDR2 as FNYEAQ. V was trimmed by 2 bases and J by 3 bases, leaving 14 bases between them. CDR3 nucleotide sequence: TGTGCCAGCAGCTTACTCAGCCAGGGCATCTACAATGAGCAGTTCTTC. Translation: CASSLLSQGIYNEQFF.

The rearrangement links TRBV6-2 or TRBV6-3 to TRBJ2-7; TRBD1 matches 8 bases. After removal of 6 bases from V and 0 bases from J, the junction contained 10 bases not matched to a gene. This CDR3 is 16 amino acids long. Germline V gene data show CDR1 as MNHEY and CDR2 as SVGEGT. CDR3: CASSPRGQGASYEQYF. The CDR3 region has the DNA TGTGCCAGCAGCCCACGGGGGCAGGGGGCCTCCTACGAGCAGTACTTC.

V usage is TRBV3-1 (or the pseudogene TRBV3-2) and J usage is TRBJ1-2; 9 bases match TRBD1. CDR3 size: 16 residues. The germline V gene encodes CDR1 LGHDT and CDR2 YNNKEL (reference sequence). After removal of 0 bases from V and 7 bases from J, the junction contained 9 bases not matched to a gene. The DNA for the CDR3 is TGTGCCAGCAGCCAAGATCGTGGACAGGGGATCTTTGGCTACACCTTC. Residues: CASSQDRGQGIFGYTF.

The genes are TRBV5-1 and TRBJ1-3, with D perhaps TRBD1 (5 bases). V shed 4 bases and J shed 3 bases, with 8 bases lying between them. Per the germline V gene, CDR1 is SGHRS and CDR2 is YFSETQ. CDR3 length equals 13 residues. CDR3 coding DNA: TGCGCCAGCAGCGCAGGGATTGGAAACACCATATATTTT. It specifies CASSAGIGNTIYF.

In nucleotides, the CDR3 is TGTGCCAGCAGCTTCTACTATGGCTACACCTTC. Protein product: CASSFYYGYTF. The chain joins TRBV11-2 to TRBJ1-2, with no clear D. Trimming shortened V by 3 bases and J by 3 bases, and 2 bases separated the two germline ends. CDR3 length: 11 amino acids. Germline CDR1 SGHAT, CDR2 FQNNGV.

The rearrangement links TRBV5-1 to TRBJ1-1; no clear D. Trimming stripped 4 bases from V and 8 bases from J, with 15 bases between. In germline, CDR1 is SGHRS, CDR2 YFSETQ. The CDR3 has 13 residues. The CDR3 here is CASSPSGPQEAFF. Here the CDR3 DNA reads TGCGCCAGCAGCCCCTCCGGGCCCCAAGAAGCTTTCTTT.

The chain combines TRBV5-6 with TRBJ1-6; tentative D call: TRBD1 (6 bases). The germline V gene has CDR1 SGHDT and CDR2 YYEEEE. CDR3 length equals 13 residues. V was pared by 1 base and J by 10 bases, with 9 bases between. The CDR3 here is CASSLRGRSPLHF. The CDR3 DNA follows: TGTGCCAGCAGCTTGAGGGGGAGGTCACCCCTCCACTTT.

The chain combines TRBV5-6 with TRBJ1-2; 8 positions agree with TRBD1. V trimming: 2 bases; J trimming: 5 bases; junction bases outside the gene matches: 8. CDR3 length: 15 amino acids. The germline CDR1 and CDR2 sequences are SGHDT and YYEEEE. The CDR3 region is CASSFRDRRVYGYTF. The DNA of the CDR3 is TGTGCCAGCAGCTTTAGGGACAGGCGCGTTTATGGCTACACCTTC.

This chain links TRBV6-1 with TRBJ1-2; a weak D match, TRBD1 (6 bases). The CDR3 length is 12 residues. Germline V gene data show CDR1 as MNHNS and CDR2 as SASEGT. V was shortened by 2 bases and J by 8 bases, with 9 bases between the two germline ends. The CDR3 DNA reads as TGTGCCAGCAGTGAACAGGGGAGGGGCTACACCTTC. Amino acid sequence: CASSEQGRGYTF.

V gene TRBV6-5 combines with J gene TRBJ1-2; the D gene is possibly TRBD1 (6 bases). Trimming pared 6 bases from V and 6 bases from J, leaving 14 bases between. The germline V gene encodes CDR1 MNHEY and CDR2 SVGAGI. This CDR3 is built from 13 residues. CDR3 amino acids: CASSQPQGHGYTF. The CDR3 nucleotides are TGTGCCAGCAGCCAACCCCAGGGGCATGGCTACACCTTC.